This entry is about one T cell receptor (beta chain). Assay used: immunoSEQ multiplex PCR; TCRdb lists only in-frame clones, some missing. The profile shows roughly 130,000 clones, around 89% of them singletons. Time point reported: blood 2 weeks post-SBRT. As for treatment: 15 Gy SBRT to primary tumor, nephrectomy 4 weeks later. Clear cell pathology was present in this patient's renal cell carcinoma. The germline V gene encodes CDR1 SGDLS and CDR2 YYNGEE. The CDR3 runs to 15 residues. V dropped 0 bases and J dropped 3; count of bases not matched to a gene: 4. The sample originates from a study of radiation and T cells in renal cell carcinoma. About the research overall: Nephrectomy followed 15 Gy stereotactic body radiation by 4 weeks.

The origin of this receptor is a woman in her 70s with renal cell carcinoma. The chain combines TRBV9 with TRBJ2-7; 9 nucleotides match TRBD1. The sample here was blood, taken from a patient whose treatment included radiotherapy and nephrectomy. This CDR3 reads CASSVATGGRYEQYF. The CDR3 nucleotides are TGTGCCAGCAGCGTAGCGACAGGGGGGCGCTACGAGCAGTACTTC.